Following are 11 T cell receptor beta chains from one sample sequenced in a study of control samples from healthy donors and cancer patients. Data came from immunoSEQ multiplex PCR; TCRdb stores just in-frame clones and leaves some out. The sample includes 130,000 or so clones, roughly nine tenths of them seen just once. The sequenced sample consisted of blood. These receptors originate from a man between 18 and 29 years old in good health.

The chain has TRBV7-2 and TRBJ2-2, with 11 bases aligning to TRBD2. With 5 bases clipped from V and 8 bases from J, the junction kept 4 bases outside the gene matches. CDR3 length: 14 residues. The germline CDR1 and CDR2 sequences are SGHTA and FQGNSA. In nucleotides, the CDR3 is TGTGCCAGCAGCCCACTAGCGGGGGTTGGGGAGCTGTTTTTT. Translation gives CASSPLAGVGELFF.

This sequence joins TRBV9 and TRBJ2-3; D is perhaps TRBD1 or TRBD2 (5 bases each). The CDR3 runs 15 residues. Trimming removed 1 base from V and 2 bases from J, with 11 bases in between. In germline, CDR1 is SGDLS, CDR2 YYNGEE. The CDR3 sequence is CASSVTPGPTDTQYF. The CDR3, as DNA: TGTGCCAGCAGCGTAACCCCGGGGCCCACAGATACGCAGTATTTT.

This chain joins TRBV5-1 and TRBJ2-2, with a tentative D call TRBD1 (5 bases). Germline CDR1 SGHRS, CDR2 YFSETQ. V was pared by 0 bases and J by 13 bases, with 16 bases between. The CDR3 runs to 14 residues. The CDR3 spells CASSLAAQGDGLFF. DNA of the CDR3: TGCGCCAGCAGCTTGGCCGCTCAGGGCGATGGGCTGTTTTTT.

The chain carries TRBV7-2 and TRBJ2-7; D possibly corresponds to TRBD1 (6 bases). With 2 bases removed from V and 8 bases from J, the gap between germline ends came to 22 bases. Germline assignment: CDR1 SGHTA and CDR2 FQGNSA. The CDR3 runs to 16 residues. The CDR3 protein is CASSLIPGQLRGKQYF. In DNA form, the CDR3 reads TGTGCCAGCAGCTTAATCCCGGGACAACTCCGTGGGAAGCAGTACTTC. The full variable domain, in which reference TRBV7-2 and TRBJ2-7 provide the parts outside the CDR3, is GAGVSQSPSNKVTEKGKDVELRCDPISGHTALYWYRQSLGQGLEFLIYFQGNSAPDKSGLPSDRFSAERTGGSVSTLTIQRTQQEDSAVYLCASSLIPGQLRGKQYFGPGTRLTVT.

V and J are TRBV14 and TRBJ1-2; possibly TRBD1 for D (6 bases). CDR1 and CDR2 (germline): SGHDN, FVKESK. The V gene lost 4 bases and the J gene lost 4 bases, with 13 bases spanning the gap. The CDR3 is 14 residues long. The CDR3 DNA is TGTGCCAGCAGCCCACCCGGAGGGGGCTATGGCTACACCTTC. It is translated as CASSPPGGGYGYTF. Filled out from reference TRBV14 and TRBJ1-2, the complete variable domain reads EAGVTQFPSHSVIEKGQTVTLRCDPISGHDNLYWYRRVMGKEIKFLLHFVKESKQDESGMPNNRFLAERTGGTYSTLKVQPAELEDSGVYFCASSPPGGGYGYTFGSGTRLTVV.

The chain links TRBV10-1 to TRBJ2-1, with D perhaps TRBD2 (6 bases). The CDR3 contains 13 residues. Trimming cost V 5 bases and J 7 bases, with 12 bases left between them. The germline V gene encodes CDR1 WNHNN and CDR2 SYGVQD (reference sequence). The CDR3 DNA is TGCGCCAGCAGTCGGGGGATTTGGAATGAGCAGTTCTTC. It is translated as CASSRGIWNEQFF.

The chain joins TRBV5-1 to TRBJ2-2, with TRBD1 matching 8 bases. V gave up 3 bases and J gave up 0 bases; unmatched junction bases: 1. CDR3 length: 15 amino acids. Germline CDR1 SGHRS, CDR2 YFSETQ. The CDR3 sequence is CASSWGQANTGELFF. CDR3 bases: TGCGCCAGCAGCTGGGGACAGGCGAACACCGGGGAGCTGTTTTTT.

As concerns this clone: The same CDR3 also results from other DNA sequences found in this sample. The CDR3 region is CASSHDRNTEAFF. The CDR3 coding sequence is TGCGCCAGCAGCCATGACAGGAACACTGAAGCTTTCTTT. V usage is TRBV4-3 and J usage is TRBJ1-1; tentatively, D is TRBD1 (5 bases). This CDR3 has 13 residues. V gave up 3 bases and J gave up 1 base, with 6 bases separating them. Looked up from germline, CDR1 is LGHNA and CDR2 is YSLEER.

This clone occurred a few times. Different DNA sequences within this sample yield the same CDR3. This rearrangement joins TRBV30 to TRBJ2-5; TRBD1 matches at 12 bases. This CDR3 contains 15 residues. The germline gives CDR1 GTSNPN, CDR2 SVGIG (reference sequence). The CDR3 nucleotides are TGTGCTCTCACGGGGACAGGGGGCCATCAAGAGACCCAGTACTTC. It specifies CALTGTGGHQETQYF.

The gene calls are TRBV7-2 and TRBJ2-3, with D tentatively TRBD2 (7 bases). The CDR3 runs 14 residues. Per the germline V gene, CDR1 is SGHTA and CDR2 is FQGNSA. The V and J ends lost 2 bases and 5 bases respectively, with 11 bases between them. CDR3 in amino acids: CASSLSGGEDTQYF. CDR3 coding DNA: TGTGCCAGCAGCTTATCGGGGGGCGAAGATACGCAGTATTTT.

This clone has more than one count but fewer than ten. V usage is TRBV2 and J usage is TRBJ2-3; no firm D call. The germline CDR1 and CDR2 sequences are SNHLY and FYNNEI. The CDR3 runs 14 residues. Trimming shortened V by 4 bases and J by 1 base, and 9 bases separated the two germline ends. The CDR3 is CASSVIGGTDTQYF. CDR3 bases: TGTGCCAGCAGTGTCATTGGGGGCACAGATACGCAGTATTTT.